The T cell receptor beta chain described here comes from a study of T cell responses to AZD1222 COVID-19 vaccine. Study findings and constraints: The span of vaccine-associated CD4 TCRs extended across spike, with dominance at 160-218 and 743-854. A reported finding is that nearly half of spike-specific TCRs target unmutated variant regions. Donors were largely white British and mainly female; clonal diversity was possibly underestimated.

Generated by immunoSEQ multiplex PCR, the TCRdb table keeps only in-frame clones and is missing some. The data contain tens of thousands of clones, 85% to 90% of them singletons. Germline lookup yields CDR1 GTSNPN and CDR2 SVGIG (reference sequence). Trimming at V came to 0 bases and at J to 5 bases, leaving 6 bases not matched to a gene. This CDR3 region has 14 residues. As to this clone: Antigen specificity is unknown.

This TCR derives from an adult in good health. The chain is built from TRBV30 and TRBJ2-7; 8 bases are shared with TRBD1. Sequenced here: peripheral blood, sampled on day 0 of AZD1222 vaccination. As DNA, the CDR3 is TGTGCCTGGAGTGTATCGGCAGGGGGCGACGAGCAGTACTTC. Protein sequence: CAWSVSAGGDEQYF.